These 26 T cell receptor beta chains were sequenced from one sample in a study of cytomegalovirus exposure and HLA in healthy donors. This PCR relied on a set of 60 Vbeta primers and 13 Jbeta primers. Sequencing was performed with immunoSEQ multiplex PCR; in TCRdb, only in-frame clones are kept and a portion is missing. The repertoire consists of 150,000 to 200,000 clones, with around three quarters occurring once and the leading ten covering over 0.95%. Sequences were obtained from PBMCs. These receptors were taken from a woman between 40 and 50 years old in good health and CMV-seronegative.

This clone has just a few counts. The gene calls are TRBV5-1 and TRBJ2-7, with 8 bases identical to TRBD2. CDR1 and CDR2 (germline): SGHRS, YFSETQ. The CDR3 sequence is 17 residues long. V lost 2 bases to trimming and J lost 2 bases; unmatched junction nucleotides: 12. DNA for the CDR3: TGCGCCAGCAGCTTCAGCTGGAGCGGGAGCTCGCCCTACGAGCAGTACTTC. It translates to CASSFSWSGSSPYEQYF.

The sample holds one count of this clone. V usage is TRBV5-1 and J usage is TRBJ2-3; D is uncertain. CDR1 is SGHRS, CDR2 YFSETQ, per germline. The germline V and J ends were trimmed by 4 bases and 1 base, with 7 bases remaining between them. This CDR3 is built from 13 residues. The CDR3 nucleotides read TGCGCCAGCAGCGCCACAGGCACAGATACGCAGTATTTT. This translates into CASSATGTDTQYF. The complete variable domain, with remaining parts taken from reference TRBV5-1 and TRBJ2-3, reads KAGVTQTPRYLIKTRGQQVTLSCSPISGHRSVSWYQQTPGQGLQFLFEYFSETQRNKGNFPGRFSGRQFSNSRSEMNVSTLELGDSALYLCASSATGTDTQYFGPGTRLTVL.

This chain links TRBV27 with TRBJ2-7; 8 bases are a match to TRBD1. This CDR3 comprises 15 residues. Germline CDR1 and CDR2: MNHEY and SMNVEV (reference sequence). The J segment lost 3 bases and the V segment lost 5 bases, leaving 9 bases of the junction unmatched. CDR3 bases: TGTGCCAGCAGTCCCTCCGGGACAGGAATCTACGAGCAGTACTTC. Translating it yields CASSPSGTGIYEQYF.

The CDR3 sequence: CASSLRQGLDTIYF. The CDR3 region has the DNA TGTGCCAGCAGCCTTAGACAGGGTCTTGACACCATATATTTT. The chain couples TRBV7-9 to TRBJ1-3; 7 nucleotides line up with TRBD1. Germline CDR1 and CDR2: SEHNR and FQNEAQ (reference sequence). V was clipped by 5 bases and J by 8 bases; unmatched bases: 9. This CDR3 comprises 14 residues.

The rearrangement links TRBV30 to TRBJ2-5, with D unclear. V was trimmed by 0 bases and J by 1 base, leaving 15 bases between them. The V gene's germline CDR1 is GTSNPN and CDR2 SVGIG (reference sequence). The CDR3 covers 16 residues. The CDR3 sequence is CAWSVFGRSRQETQYF. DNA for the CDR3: TGTGCCTGGAGTGTATTTGGCCGCTCACGCCAAGAGACCCAGTACTTC.

CDR3 nucleotides: TGTGCCTGGAGTGTACGTGCGGACTTCTTGGGTGGAAACACCATATATTTT. This translates into CAWSVRADFLGGNTIYF. The chain couples TRBV30 to TRBJ1-3; D ambiguous. The CDR3 extends over 17 amino acids. The ends were cut back, 0 bases at V and 3 bases at J, with 18 bases in the middle. Per the germline V gene, CDR1 is GTSNPN and CDR2 is SVGIG (reference sequence).

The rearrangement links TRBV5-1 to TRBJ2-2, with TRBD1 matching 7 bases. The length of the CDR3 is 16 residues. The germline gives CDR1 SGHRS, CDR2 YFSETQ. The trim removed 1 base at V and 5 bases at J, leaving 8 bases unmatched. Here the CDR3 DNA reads TGCGCCAGCAGCTTGACGGTTGCAGGGGGTACCGGGGAGCTGTTTTTT. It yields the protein CASSLTVAGGTGELFF.

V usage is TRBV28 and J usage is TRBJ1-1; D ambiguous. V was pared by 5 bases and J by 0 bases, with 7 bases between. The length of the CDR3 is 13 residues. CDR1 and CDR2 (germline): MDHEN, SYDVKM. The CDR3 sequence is CASSGAVNTEAFF. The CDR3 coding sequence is TGTGCCAGCAGTGGAGCAGTGAACACTGAAGCTTTCTTT.

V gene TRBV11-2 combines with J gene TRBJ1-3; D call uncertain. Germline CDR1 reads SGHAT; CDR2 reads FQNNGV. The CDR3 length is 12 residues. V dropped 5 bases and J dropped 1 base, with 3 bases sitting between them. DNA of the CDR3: TGTGCCAGCAGCCGTTCTGGAAACACCATATATTTT. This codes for CASSRSGNTIYF.

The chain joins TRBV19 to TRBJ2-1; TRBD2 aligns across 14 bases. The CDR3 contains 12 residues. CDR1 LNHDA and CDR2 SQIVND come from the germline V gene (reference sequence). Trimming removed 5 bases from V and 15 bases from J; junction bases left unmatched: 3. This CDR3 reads CASSGTSGSRFF. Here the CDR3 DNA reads TGTGCCAGTAGTGGGACTAGCGGGAGTAGGTTCTTC.

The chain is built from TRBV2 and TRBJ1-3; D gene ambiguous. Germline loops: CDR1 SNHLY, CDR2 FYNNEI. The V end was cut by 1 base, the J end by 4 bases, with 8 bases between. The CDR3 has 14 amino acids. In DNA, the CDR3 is TGTGCCAGCAGTGAAGAGGGAGCGGGAAACACCATATATTTT. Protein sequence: CASSEEGAGNTIYF.

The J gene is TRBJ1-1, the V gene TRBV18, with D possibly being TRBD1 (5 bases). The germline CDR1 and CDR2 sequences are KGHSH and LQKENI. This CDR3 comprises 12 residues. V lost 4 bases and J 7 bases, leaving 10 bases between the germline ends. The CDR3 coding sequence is TGTGCCAGCTCACTCGGGGGGGGTGAAGCTTTCTTT. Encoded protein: CASSLGGGEAFF.

The CDR3 protein is CASSGQTGVDTQYF. CDR3 nucleotide sequence: TGTGCCAGCAGCGGGCAAACAGGGGTAGATACGCAGTATTTT. The chain uses TRBV11-1 and TRBJ2-3; 7 bases align to TRBD1. Trimming at V came to 5 bases and at J to 5 bases, leaving 7 bases not matched to a gene. The CDR3 totals 14 residues. CDR1 SGHAT and CDR2 FQDESV come from the germline V gene (reference sequence).

The CDR3: CASSLFRRTNTGELFF. For the CDR3, the DNA is TGTGCCAGCAGCTTGTTTCGGAGGACGAACACCGGGGAGCTGTTTTTT. The chain combines TRBV5-6 with TRBJ2-2, with a possible D match to TRBD2 (5 bases). V gave up 1 base and J gave up 0 bases, with 10 bases separating them. CDR1 and CDR2 (germline): SGHDT, YYEEEE. There are 16 residues in the CDR3.

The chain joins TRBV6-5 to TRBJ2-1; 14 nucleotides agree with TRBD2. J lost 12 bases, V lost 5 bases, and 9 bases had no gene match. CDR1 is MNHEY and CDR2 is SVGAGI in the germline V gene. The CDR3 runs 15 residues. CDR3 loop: CASSPSGTSGSPQFF. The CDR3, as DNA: TGTGCCAGCAGTCCCTCCGGGACTAGCGGGAGTCCGCAGTTCTTC.

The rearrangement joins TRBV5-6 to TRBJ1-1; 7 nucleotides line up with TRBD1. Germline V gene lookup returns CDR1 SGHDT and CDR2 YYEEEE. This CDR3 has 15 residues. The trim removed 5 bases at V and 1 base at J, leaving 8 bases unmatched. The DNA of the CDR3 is TGTGCCAGCAGACCGGGACAGATAGCGAACACTGAAGCTTTCTTT. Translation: CASRPGQIANTEAFF.

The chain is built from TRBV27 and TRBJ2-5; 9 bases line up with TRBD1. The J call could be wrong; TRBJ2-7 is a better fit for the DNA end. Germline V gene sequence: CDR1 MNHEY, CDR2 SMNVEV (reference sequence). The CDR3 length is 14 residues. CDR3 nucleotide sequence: TGTGCCAGCAGTTTAGGGACAGGGAGGGACGAGCAGTACTTC. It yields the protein CASSLGTGRDEQYF.

DNA of the CDR3: TGCAGCGTTGCTAAGGCGGTGTCCACCGGGGAGCTGTTTTTT. This encodes CSVAKAVSTGELFF. This sequence joins TRBV29-1 and TRBJ2-2; D unresolved. The CDR3 consists of 14 residues. Germline V gene lookup returns CDR1 SQVTM and CDR2 ANQGSEA. With 4 bases removed from V and 4 bases from J, the gap between germline ends came to 13 bases.

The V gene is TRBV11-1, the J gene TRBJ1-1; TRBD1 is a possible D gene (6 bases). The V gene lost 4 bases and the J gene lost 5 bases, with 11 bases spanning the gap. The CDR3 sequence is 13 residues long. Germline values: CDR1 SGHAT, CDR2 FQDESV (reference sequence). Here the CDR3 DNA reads TGTGCCAGCAGCTCGAGGGGGGGAACTGAAGCTTTCTTT. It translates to CASSSRGGTEAFF.

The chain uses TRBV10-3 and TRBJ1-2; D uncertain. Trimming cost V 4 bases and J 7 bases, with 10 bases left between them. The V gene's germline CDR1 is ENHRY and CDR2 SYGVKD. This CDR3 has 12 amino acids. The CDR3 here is CAISGGSGGYTF. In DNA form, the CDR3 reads TGTGCCATCAGTGGCGGCAGCGGTGGCTACACCTTC.

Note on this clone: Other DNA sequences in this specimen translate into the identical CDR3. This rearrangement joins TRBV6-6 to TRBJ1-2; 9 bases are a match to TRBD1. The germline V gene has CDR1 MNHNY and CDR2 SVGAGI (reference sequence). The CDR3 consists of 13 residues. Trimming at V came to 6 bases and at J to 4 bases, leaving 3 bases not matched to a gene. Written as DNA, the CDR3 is TGTGCCAGCAGCTCGGACAGGGGCTATGGCTACACCTTC. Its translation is CASSSDRGYGYTF.

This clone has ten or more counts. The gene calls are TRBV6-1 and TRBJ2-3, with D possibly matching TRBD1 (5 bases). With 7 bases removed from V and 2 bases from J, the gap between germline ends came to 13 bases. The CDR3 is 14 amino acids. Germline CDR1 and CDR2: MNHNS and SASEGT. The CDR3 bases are TGTGCCAGCACCCAGGGTCTCTCCACAGATACGCAGTATTTT. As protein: CASTQGLSTDTQYF.

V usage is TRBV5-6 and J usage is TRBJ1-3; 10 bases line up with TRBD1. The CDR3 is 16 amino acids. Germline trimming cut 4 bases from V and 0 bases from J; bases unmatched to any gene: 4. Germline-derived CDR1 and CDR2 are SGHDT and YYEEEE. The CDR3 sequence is CASSPGQGYSGNTIYF. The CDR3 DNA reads TGTGCCAGCAGCCCGGGACAGGGGTACTCTGGAAACACCATATATTTT.

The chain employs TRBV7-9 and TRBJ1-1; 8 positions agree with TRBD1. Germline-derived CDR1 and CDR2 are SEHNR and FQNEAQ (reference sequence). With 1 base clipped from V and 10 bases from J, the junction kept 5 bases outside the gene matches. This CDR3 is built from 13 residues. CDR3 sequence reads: CASSLGGQGRAFF. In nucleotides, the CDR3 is TGTGCCAGCAGCTTAGGAGGACAGGGAAGAGCTTTCTTT.

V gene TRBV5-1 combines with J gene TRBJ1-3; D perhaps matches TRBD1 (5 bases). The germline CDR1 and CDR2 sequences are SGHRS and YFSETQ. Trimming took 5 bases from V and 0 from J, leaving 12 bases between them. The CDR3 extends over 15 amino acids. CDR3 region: CASSSDSDSGNTIYF. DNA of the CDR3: TGCGCCAGCAGTTCTGACAGCGACTCTGGAAACACCATATATTTT.

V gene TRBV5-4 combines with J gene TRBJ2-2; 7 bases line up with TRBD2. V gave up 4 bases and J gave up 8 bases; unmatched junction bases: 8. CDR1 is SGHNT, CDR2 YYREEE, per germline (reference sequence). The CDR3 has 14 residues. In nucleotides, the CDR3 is TGTGCCAGCAGCCAGAGCGGGAACGAAGGGGAGCTGTTTTTT. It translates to CASSQSGNEGELFF.